A single sample gave rise to the 17 T cell receptor beta chains below, sequenced in a study of T cells after posttransplantation cyclophosphamide. Busulfan-fludarabine conditioning, marrow transplant, and cyclophosphamide on days +3 and +4 were administered. TCRdb keeps only in-frame clones here, not all; method: immunoSEQ multiplex PCR. In the table there are 35,000 to 40,000 clones, about three quarters of which are singletons. The source was CD4+ T cells sorted from blood, collected 1,900 to 2,000 days after a stem cell transplant with posttransplant cyclophosphamide. These TCRs come from a female patient aged 40-50 years who received an allogeneic stem cell transplant from a related donor, was CMV-positive, and had no GVHD. Among the T cells, some may be from the graft donor.

CDR3 in amino acids: CASSSSSGFSYNEQFF. The CDR3 coding sequence is TGTGCCAGCAGCTCCAGTAGCGGATTTTCTTACAATGAGCAGTTCTTC. The rearrangement links TRBV7-3 to TRBJ2-1, with a tentative D call TRBD2 (6 bases). Germline CDR1 and CDR2: SGHTA and FQGTGA. V was cut by 4 bases and J by 4 bases, with 17 bases left in between. The CDR3 totals 16 residues.

V is TRBV10-1 and J is TRBJ2-1, with a tentative D call TRBD2 (6 bases). V dropped 5 bases and J dropped 0 bases, with 17 bases sitting between them. This CDR3 is 17 amino acids long. CDR1 and CDR2 from the germline V gene are WNHNN and SYGVQD (reference sequence). In DNA form, the CDR3 reads TGCGCCAGCAGTCCGATCACCGGGAGCCCCTCCTACAATGAGCAGTTCTTC. Encoded protein: CASSPITGSPSYNEQFF.

The rearrangement joins TRBV2 to TRBJ1-4; the D gene is possibly TRBD1 (6 bases). The CDR3 spans 15 residues. In germline, CDR1 is SNHLY, CDR2 FYNNEI. The germline V and J ends were trimmed by 5 bases and 0 bases, with 10 bases remaining between them. The CDR3 spells CASSNQGTTNEKLFF. The CDR3 DNA reads TGTGCCAGCAGTAACCAGGGGACAACTAATGAAAAACTGTTTTTT.

The rearrangement links TRBV9 to TRBJ2-6, with 9 nucleotides matching TRBD1. Germline V gene sequence: CDR1 SGDLS, CDR2 YYNGEE. The CDR3 covers 17 residues. Trimming at V came to 1 base and at J to 1 base, leaving 3 bases not matched to a gene. CDR3 region: CASSVTGGGSGANVLTF. As DNA, the CDR3 is TGTGCCAGCAGCGTAACAGGGGGCGGGTCTGGGGCCAACGTCCTGACTTTC. The full variable domain, completed using reference TRBV9 and TRBJ2-6, is DSGVTQTPKHLITATGQRVTLRCSPRSGDLSVYWYQQSLDQGLQFLIQYYNGEERAKGNILERFSAQQFPDLHSELNLSSLELGDSALYFCASSVTGGGSGANVLTFGAGSRLTVL.

The chain couples TRBV4-1 to TRBJ2-5, with 7 positions matching TRBD2. Looked up from germline, CDR1 is MGHRA and CDR2 is YSYEKL. Losses at the gene ends were 3 bases for V and 1 base for J; bases not matched to a gene: 2. CDR3 length: 14 amino acids. The CDR3 bases are TGCGCCAGCAGCCAGCGGGGGTTCCAAGAGACCCAGTACTTC. Protein sequence: CASSQRGFQETQYF.

V usage is TRBV19 and J usage is TRBJ2-1; D remains unclear. Germline lookup yields CDR1 LNHDA and CDR2 SQIVND (reference sequence). This CDR3 has 12 residues. The V and J ends lost 8 bases and 4 bases respectively, with 9 bases between them. DNA for the CDR3: TGTGCCAGTGACAACCCTTACAATGAGCAGTTCTTC. It yields the protein CASDNPYNEQFF.

Only one count was recorded for this clone. The junction does not match germline at one end; this may be a read error. J is TRBJ1-2 and V is TRBV19; 9 bases line up with TRBD1. In germline, CDR1 is LNHDA, CDR2 SQIVND (reference sequence). This CDR3 is built from 14 residues. The CDR3 DNA reads as TGTGCCAGTACTATATCGACAGGGGGCTATGGCTACACCTTC. Its protein product is CASTISTGGYGYTF.

The gene calls are TRBV5-1 and TRBJ2-5, with D possibly being TRBD1 (5 bases). Trimming removed 0 bases at V and 4 bases at J, with 16 bases between. CDR3 length: 16 residues. CDR1 is SGHRS and CDR2 is YFSETQ in the germline V gene. DNA for the CDR3: TGCGCCAGCAGCTTGGGCCAGGGCCCGGGTCGAGAGACCCAGTACTTC. Its protein product is CASSLGQGPGRETQYF.

The rearrangement links TRBV19 to TRBJ1-5; the D gene is possibly TRBD1 (5 bases). The CDR3 has 17 residues. Germline assignment: CDR1 LNHDA and CDR2 SQIVND (reference sequence). Trimming pared 0 bases from V and 6 bases from J, leaving 18 bases between. The CDR3 nucleotides read TGTGCCAGTAGTATAGAGTTGAGGACAATCGGGGGTCAGCCCCAGCATTTT. It specifies CASSIELRTIGGQPQHF.

This sequence joins TRBV19 and TRBJ1-5; 9 bases are shared with TRBD1. In germline, CDR1 is LNHDA, CDR2 SQIVND (reference sequence). V gave up 6 bases and J gave up 7 bases; unmatched junction bases: 16. The CDR3 is 17 amino acids. Here the CDR3 DNA reads TGTGCCAGTAGCAACCGCCACATGACAGGGGGGGGCCAGCCCCAGCATTTT. Translating gives CASSNRHMTGGGQPQHF.

The J gene is TRBJ2-1, the V gene TRBV7-3; 7 bases align to TRBD2. The CDR3 is 15 residues long. V trimming: 4 bases; J trimming: 5 bases; junction bases outside the gene matches: 8. Germline V gives CDR1 SGHTA, CDR2 FQGTGA. CDR3 region: CASSYDTSVNNEQFF. CDR3 DNA: TGTGCCAGCAGCTACGACACTAGCGTAAACAATGAGCAGTTCTTC.

This clone was seen a handful of times. The chain joins TRBV5-1 to TRBJ2-7, with 9 bases matching TRBD2. With 4 bases clipped from V and 1 base from J, the junction kept 9 bases outside the gene matches. The germline gives CDR1 SGHRS, CDR2 YFSETQ. CDR3 length: 16 amino acids. CDR3 DNA sequence: TGCGCCAGCAGCCCACAACTAGCGGGCGCATCCTACGAGCAGTACTTC. Protein sequence: CASSPQLAGASYEQYF.

V usage is TRBV10-2 and J usage is TRBJ1-2; a possible D gene is TRBD1 (6 bases). Germline CDR1 is WSHSY and CDR2 is SAAADI. This CDR3 spans 17 amino acids. V dropped 3 bases and J dropped 3 bases, with 20 bases sitting between them. As DNA, the CDR3 is TGCGCCAGCAGTGACTCCTTCTATACAGGGAAAGACTATGGCTACACCTTC. Its protein is CASSDSFYTGKDYGYTF.

The J gene is TRBJ2-3, the V gene TRBV5-1, with 8 bases that match TRBD1. Germline V gene lookup returns CDR1 SGHRS and CDR2 YFSETQ. The CDR3 is 18 amino acids. V lost 2 bases, J lost 4 bases, and 15 bases stayed unmatched. CDR3 residues: CASSLNSLTGVAADTQYF. Written as DNA, the CDR3 is TGCGCCAGCAGCTTAAATTCCCTGACAGGGGTAGCCGCAGATACGCAGTATTTT.

V gene TRBV6-5 combines with J gene TRBJ2-7, with TRBD2 matching over 12 bases. This CDR3 has 16 residues. The germline V gene encodes CDR1 MNHEY and CDR2 SVGAGI. J was trimmed by 4 bases and V by 0 bases; bases with no gene match: 4. The CDR3: CASSYSTLAGGYEQYF. CDR3 bases: TGTGCCAGCAGTTACTCGACACTAGCGGGGGGATACGAGCAGTACTTC.

This clone has only a few counts. This chain links TRBV6-5 with TRBJ1-1, with D possibly being TRBD1 (5 bases). The V end was cut by 7 bases, the J end by 3 bases, with 12 bases between. The germline CDR1 and CDR2 sequences are MNHEY and SVGAGI. CDR3 length: 13 residues. The CDR3 DNA reads TGTGCCAGCAACCATCTGACAGACACTGAAGCTTTCTTT. This translates into CASNHLTDTEAFF.

The chain carries TRBV9 and TRBJ2-2, with 8 bases aligning to TRBD1. Germline V gene sequence: CDR1 SGDLS, CDR2 YYNGEE. This CDR3 comprises 15 residues. V was clipped by 4 bases and J by 3 bases; unmatched bases: 5. CDR3 in DNA: TGTGCCAGCAGCCCCAGGGGGCGCGACACCGGGGAGCTGTTTTTT. Protein: CASSPRGRDTGELFF.